This T cell receptor (beta chain) is drawn from a study of blood T cell repertoires in COVID-19. Study at large: Acute and convalescent COVID-19 samples came from the United States, Italy and Spain. T cells, B-cell-depleted T cells, or PBMCs supplied cDNA or gDNA.

CDR3 length: 14 amino acids. Per the original data handling: Reference gene primer amplification in the assay estimated nucleated cell counts. This table comes from immunoSEQ multiplex PCR, and its TCRdb copy is limited to in-frame clones, with some not included. V, J and clone size were drawn from that table, and D and trimming were deduced from the DNA. The repertoire consists of some 100,000 clones, with around 80% occurring once and the leading ten covering 6.5% to 8.5%. This TCR was recovered from a man aged 50 to 59 with active or convalescent COVID-19. Sequencing was carried out using peripheral blood. The rearrangement uses TRBV21-1 and TRBJ2-5; TRBD1 was called by the table and not checked on the DNA. TRBV21-1 is listed as a pseudogene. For the CDR3, the DNA is TGTGCCAGCAGCACCAGGGGCGCTGGAGAGACCCAGTACTTC. It yields the protein CASSTRGAGETQYF.